This T cell receptor (beta chain) is from a study of Tregs in tolerant kidney transplant recipients. The CDR3 has 14 amino acids. Germline V gene lookup returns CDR1 DFQATT and CDR2 SNEGSKA (reference sequence). Between the trimmed V and J ends, which lost 0 bases and 2 bases, there was a span of 11 bases. The nonmyeloablative bone marrow transplants came from related graft donors, with transient mixed chimerism. General study findings and limits: This study did not directly address biological reproducibility.

Measured with immunoSEQ multiplex PCR; TCRdb has only the in-frame clones, and not every one. The sample totals tens of thousands of clones; its top ten clones hold 1.8%. Details on this clone: Its antigen is unknown. The read terminates 3 residues ahead of where the CDR3 ends, so the germline J gene completes it.

The clonotype originates from a human patient who received a combined kidney and bone marrow transplant. Certain T cells may be donor cells from the graft. The chain uses TRBV20-1 and TRBJ2-7; a possible D gene is TRBD2 (5 bases). This material consisted of CD4+ T cells from blood (PBMCs), taken 24 months after the transplant. The covered CDR3 bases are TGCAGTGCTAGAGACCGTTTACTAGCCTACGAG. Translation gives CSARDRLLAYE. The full CDR3 reads CSARDRLLAYEQYF.